The clone carrying this T cell receptor (beta chain) has at least ten counts. TCRdb reanalysed the reads using MiXCR and keeps one entry per CDR3 protein. The table shows fewer than 250,000 distinct CDR3 sequences, with 29% occurring only once. This entry belongs to a study of kidney transplant recipient with SARS-CoV-2 infection. Germline-derived CDR1 and CDR2 are MNHEY and SMNVEV (reference sequence). With V trimmed by 5 bases and J by 6 bases, 12 bases remained unmatched. The CDR3 is made up of 16 amino acids. The V gene is TRBV27, the J gene TRBJ2-7; TRBD1 agrees at 11 bases. This specimen was a blood sample, taken at baseline and around day 110 from a kidney transplant recipient. This sequence was found in a male patient aged 30 to 40 who had COVID-19 and was a kidney transplant recipient. A share of the T cells may be of graft donor origin. The CDR3 region has the DNA TGTGCCAGCAGTACAACGGACAGGGGGCAATCTAGCGAGCAGTACTTC. As protein: CASSTTDRGQSSEQYF.